This T cell receptor (beta chain) was recorded in a study of cytomegalovirus exposure and HLA in healthy donors (TCRdb year 2017). In terms of the full investigation: According to a later analysis, the 120 or so validation repertoires were produced on the same platform as the approximately 610 repertoires of the first cohort. To predict cytomegalovirus infection status, the study combined high-throughput TCR immunosequencing, statistical association of individual TCRs with disease status, and machine learning. Along with the approximately 650-subject first cohort, a separate validation cohort of around 120 different subjects was used. The study aimed to test whether cataloging public T cell receptors could reveal signatures of past pathogen exposure.

The CDR3 measures 13 amino acids from cysteine to phenylalanine. Here the CDR3 DNA is all that survives: 39 bases in frame from base 1. A distance of 9 bases separates the germline ends of V and J, which lose 2 bases and 8 bases respectively. CDR1 and CDR2, looked up from the germline V gene (reference sequence), are SEHNR and FQNEAQ. Comment on this clone: Its antigen has not been determined. No much larger clone exists at a distance of one base, and base qualities are not known.

The protocol used for the library was the immunoSEQ multiplex PCR assay. As for how the authors treated the data: A statistical classification framework was developed to diagnose cytomegalovirus status using the catalog of TCR beta chain sequences. Here the immuneACCESS table is served through TCRdb, limited to in-frame sequences with V and J called. Missing clones are a known gap in these copies; in checked studies unresolved V genes cover under half, and the rest lacks a known reason. V, J and clone size are those of that table, while D and trimming were read from the DNA. The sample data list 110,000 to 150,000 clones, and 75% to 90% of these were observed just once. The ten largest clones represent over 9% of the sample. Separate from the roughly 650-subject first cohort, the validation cohort of roughly 110 subjects was the group to which the donors belonged. Results and caveats for the whole study, not just this receptor: The validation cohort had no HLA typing available for a later analysis, so co-occurrence within that cohort was assessed over all 130 or so repertoires. Three of the identified cytomegalovirus-associated TCR beta chains were confirmed in vitro to be specific for cytomegalovirus antigens. According to the authors, the approach could potentially be generalized to other disease states and immunological phenotypes. In both the original and validation cohorts, the classifier was reported to diagnose cytomegalovirus status with high specificity and sensitivity. Across donors, most TCR sequences were observed very rarely, whereas some public TCRs were present in many individuals. In a later analysis, TCRs clustered in the first cohort were found to also tend to co-occur in the 120 or so validation repertoires, with around 94% of cluster scores above 0. The study listed 150 to 200 TCR beta chains as associated with cytomegalovirus.

The sample consisted of PBMCs. The receptor chain draws on TRBV7-9 and TRBJ1-4, with an unclear D gene assignment. This TCR derives from a woman under 30 in good health and CMV-seropositive. The CDR3 is CASSLPGWEKLFF. The sequence in DNA is TGTGCCAGCAGCTTACCAGGATGGGAAAAACTGTTTTTT.